A selection of T cell receptor beta chains follows, all from one sample in a study of blood T cell repertoires in COVID-19. Sequenced by immunoSEQ multiplex PCR; TCRdb stores in-frame clones only, minus some. The sample has approximately 160,000 clones, over 60% seen once. The sequencing input was peripheral blood. The source of these receptors is a man aged 60-69 years with acute or convalescent COVID-19. CDR3s include the opening cysteine and the closing phenylalanine or tryptophan. Fields, in order: V gene, J gene, CDR3 protein.

V: TRBV19; J: TRBJ1-3; CDR3: CASNRAAGNTIYF
V: TRBV4-1; J: TRBJ1-2; CDR3: CASSQDGWQGAGGYTF
V: TRBV2; J: TRBJ1-5; CDR3: CASSVLANQPQHF
V: TRBV7-2; J: TRBJ1-5; CDR3: CASSLGSLGGQPQHF
V: TRBV12-3/TRBV12-4; J: TRBJ1-1; CDR3: CASSELKPEAFF
V: TRBV7-6; J: -; CDR3: CASSLAKDRFYEQYF
V: TRBV5-4; J: TRBJ1-1; CDR3: CASSERGTGVAEAFF
V: TRBV19; J: TRBJ1-1; CDR3: CASSILQRSDMNTEAFF
V: TRBV24-1; J: TRBJ1-2; CDR3: CATSDWTGADYGYTF
V: TRBV28; J: TRBJ2-1; CDR3: CASRGGGSYNEQFF
V: TRBV6-5; J: TRBJ1-1; CDR3: CASSYSRIITTEAFF
V: TRBV2; J: TRBJ2-2; CDR3: CASQVLGTGELFF
V: TRBV2; J: TRBJ2-7; CDR3: CASRRTGGFSEQYF
V: TRBV7-3; J: TRBJ2-1; CDR3: CASSLTPQRGGDEQFF
V: TRBV7-9; J: TRBJ2-5; CDR3: CASRSNRGEGQETQYF
V: TRBV27; J: TRBJ2-3; CDR3: CASSLSESTDTQYF
V: TRBV27; J: TRBJ2-2; CDR3: CASSGGRFDTGELFF
V: TRBV9; J: TRBJ1-3; CDR3: CASSVGVGDSGNTIYF
V: TRBV19; J: TRBJ1-5; CDR3: CASTDRDGQPQHF
V: TRBV18; J: TRBJ1-2; CDR3: CASSPFTDNYGYTF
V: TRBV12-5; J: TRBJ2-1; CDR3: CASGLVLGSGGGNEQFF
V: TRBV7-9; J: TRBJ2-3; CDR3: CASTTRGASTDTQYF
V: TRBV27; J: TRBJ2-7; CDR3: CASSYGGSYEQYF
V: TRBV5-1; J: TRBJ1-2; CDR3: CASSLAGYYTF
V: TRBV19; J: TRBJ2-7; CDR3: CASSLTAGGSYEQYF
V: TRBV19; J: TRBJ1-1; CDR3: CASSPRQGATFF
V: TRBV19; J: TRBJ1-1; CDR3: CASSIGTGTGGTEAFF
V: TRBV18; J: TRBJ2-1; CDR3: CASSPLDRNNEQFF
V: TRBV3-1/TRBV3-2; J: TRBJ2-7; CDR3: CASSQGPAGNAEEQYF
V: TRBV5-6; J: TRBJ2-5; CDR3: CASSPINQETQYF
V: TRBV24-1; J: TRBJ2-2; CDR3: CATSDRDTNTGELFF
V: TRBV6-6; J: TRBJ1-2; CDR3: CASSTGTGGRGYGYTF
V: TRBV7-3; J: TRBJ2-1; CDR3: CASSQTSGSANEQFF
V: TRBV7-2; J: TRBJ2-1; CDR3: CASSRQLQGEQFF
V: TRBV7-8; J: TRBJ2-1; CDR3: CASSLEGASPRNEQFF
V: TRBV5-4; J: TRBJ2-5; CDR3: CASSRDTIQETQYF